This entry lists 21 T cell receptor beta chains sequenced from one sample in a study of cytotoxic CD8 clonotypes in ibrutinib-treated CLL. The method was immunoSEQ multiplex PCR; TCRdb's version includes in-frame clones alone and lacks a portion of them. The sample holds roughly 220,000 clones; about three quarters are singletons and the top ten take approximately 6.3%. The input for sequencing was PBMCs, taken after 12 months of ibrutinib treatment. Receptors originate from a human donor with chronic lymphocytic leukemia.

The rearrangement uses TRBV28 and TRBJ2-1; a weak D match, TRBD2 (6 bases). CDR1 and CDR2 from the germline V gene are MDHEN and SYDVKM. Trimming removed 6 bases at V and 0 bases at J, with 6 bases between. CDR3 length equals 13 residues. This CDR3 is CASRGGSYNEQFF. The DNA of the CDR3 is TGTGCCAGCAGGGGAGGCTCCTACAATGAGCAGTTCTTC.

The J gene is TRBJ2-1, the V gene TRBV9; TRBD1 aligns across 9 bases. The germline V gene encodes CDR1 SGDLS and CDR2 YYNGEE. The V and J ends lost 0 bases and 7 bases, in that order; junction bases with no gene match: 11. The CDR3 length is 17 residues. The DNA for the CDR3 is TGTGCCAGCAGCGTAGTTGAGGGACAGGGCTTGAGGAATGAGCAGTTCTTC. It translates to CASSVVEGQGLRNEQFF.

The chain employs TRBV30 and TRBJ1-4; no definite D call. This CDR3 is 14 amino acids long. Per the germline V gene, CDR1 is GTSNPN and CDR2 is SVGIG (reference sequence). V was pared by 3 bases and J by 8 bases, with 16 bases between. The CDR3 reads CAWSSGHIGEKLFF. CDR3 in DNA: TGTGCCTGGAGCTCCGGTCATATAGGGGAAAAACTGTTTTTT. Combining the CDR3 with reference TRBV30 and TRBJ1-4 gives the whole variable domain SQTIHQWPATLVQPVGSPLSLECTVEGTSNPNLYWYRQAAGRGLQLLFYSVGIGQISSEVPQNLSASRPQDRQFILSSKKLLLSDSGFYLCAWSSGHIGEKLFFGSGTQLSVL.

The chain combines TRBV29-1 with TRBJ2-2; either TRBD1 or TRBD2 may fit D (5 bases each). V was cut by 3 bases and J by 0 bases, with 14 bases left in between. The germline gives CDR1 SQVTM, CDR2 ANQGSEA. The CDR3 sequence is 16 residues long. The CDR3 here is CSVEGVEGTNTGELFF. In DNA form, the CDR3 reads TGCAGCGTTGAGGGGGTCGAGGGCACGAACACCGGGGAGCTGTTTTTT.

The rearrangement uses TRBV6-1 and TRBJ2-7, with D possibly matching TRBD1 (6 bases). V was clipped by 4 bases and J by 4 bases, with 8 bases between them. The CDR3 extends over 12 amino acids. Germline CDR1 and CDR2: MNHNS and SASEGT. CDR3 nucleotide sequence: TGTGCCAGCAGTGCCACAGGGTACGAGCAGTACTTC. This translates into CASSATGYEQYF.

The CDR3 DNA sequence: TGCGCCAGCAGCTTGGGCGGAGGGGACAATCAGCCCCAGCATTTT. It translates to CASSLGGGDNQPQHF. The chain recombines TRBV5-1 with TRBJ1-5; TRBD1 might be the D (5 bases). The V gene lost 0 bases and the J gene lost 3 bases, with 10 bases spanning the gap. Germline V gene sequence: CDR1 SGHRS, CDR2 YFSETQ. This CDR3 contains 15 residues.

The J gene is TRBJ1-1, the V gene TRBV29-1; the match to TRBD1 covers 10 bases. Germline assignment: CDR1 SQVTM and CDR2 ANQGSEA. The CDR3 is made up of 14 amino acids. V lost 3 bases, J lost 5 bases, and 6 bases stayed unmatched. The CDR3 DNA reads as TGCAGCGTTGAGGCGGGACAGGGGTTTACTGAAGCTTTCTTT. Its protein product is CSVEAGQGFTEAFF.

The genes are TRBV5-1 and TRBJ1-2, with D unresolved. V lost 5 bases to trimming and J lost 0 bases, with 11 bases between them. CDR3 length equals 14 residues. From germline, CDR1 is SGHRS and CDR2 YFSETQ. CDR3 bases: TGCGCCAGCAGGTCTTACACAGCTAACTATGGCTACACCTTC. Amino acids: CASRSYTANYGYTF.

The V call is TRBV9, the J call TRBJ2-7; D gene unclear. Germline CDR1 and CDR2: SGDLS and YYNGEE. The CDR3 spans 13 residues. The V end was cut by 0 bases, the J end by 1 base, with 5 bases between. The CDR3 protein is CASSVEGSYEQYF. CDR3 DNA sequence: TGTGCCAGCAGCGTAGAGGGTTCCTACGAGCAGTACTTC.

The DNA of the CDR3 is TGTGCCAGCAGTCGTGGGGGATCCTCTGGAAACACCATATATTTT. Protein: CASSRGGSSGNTIYF. The chain links TRBV6-1 to TRBJ1-3, with a weak D call TRBD1 (5 bases). V lost 5 bases and J 0 bases, leaving 11 bases between the germline ends. In germline, CDR1 is MNHNS, CDR2 SASEGT. The CDR3 spans 15 residues.

This chain joins TRBV11-2 and TRBJ2-7; weak D call: TRBD1 (6 bases). The V gene's germline CDR1 is SGHAT and CDR2 FQNNGV. The CDR3 is 13 amino acids. Trimming cost V 2 bases and J 4 bases, with 9 bases left between them. The CDR3 spells CASSLRDTYEQYF. The CDR3 DNA sequence: TGTGCCAGCAGCTTAAGGGACACATACGAGCAGTACTTC.

The V and J genes are TRBV6-5 and TRBJ2-1, with TRBD1 matching over 11 bases. J lost 3 bases, V lost 6 bases, and 4 bases had no gene match. There are 15 residues in the CDR3. Germline V gives CDR1 MNHEY, CDR2 SVGAGI. The CDR3 DNA is TGTGCCAGCAGCCCCGGGACAGGGGGCTACAATGAGCAGTTCTTC. It yields the protein CASSPGTGGYNEQFF.

The chain links TRBV7-3 to TRBJ2-7; 9 nucleotides line up with TRBD2. Germline CDR1 SGHTA, CDR2 FQGTGA. After removal of 2 bases from V and 4 bases from J, the junction contained 6 bases not matched to a gene. The CDR3 runs to 15 residues. For the CDR3, the DNA is TGTGCCAGCAGCTTAGGTAGCGGGAGAGGATACGAGCAGTACTTC. It is translated as CASSLGSGRGYEQYF.

The rearrangement uses TRBV7-6 and TRBJ2-6; 9 positions match TRBD1. The CDR3 extends over 17 amino acids. CDR1 is SGHVS and CDR2 is FNYEAQ in the germline V gene. V lost 5 bases and J lost 0; bases outside the gene matches: 5. CDR3 in amino acids: CASSETGGGSGANVLTF. The DNA of the CDR3 is TGTGCCAGCAGCGAGACAGGGGGAGGCTCTGGGGCCAACGTCCTGACTTTC. Full variable domain (rest looked up from reference TRBV7-6 and TRBJ2-6): GAGVSQSPRYKVTKRGQDVALRCDPISGHVSLYWYRQALGQGPEFLTYFNYEAQQDKSGLPNDRFSAERPEGSISTLTIQRTEQRDSAMYRCASSETGGGSGANVLTFGAGSRLTVL.

There are a few counts of this clone. This rearrangement joins TRBV27 to TRBJ1-5; 7 nucleotides line up with TRBD1. The CDR3 loop spans 14 amino acids. Germline assignment: CDR1 MNHEY and CDR2 SMNVEV (reference sequence). Trimming cost V 6 bases and J 1 base; bases outside gene matches: 3. The CDR3 sequence is CASRQGVSNQPQHF. The DNA for the CDR3 is TGTGCCAGCAGGCAGGGGGTCAGCAATCAGCCCCAGCATTTT.

The rearrangement joins TRBV30 to TRBJ1-5; D ambiguous. Germline V lookup: CDR1 GTSNPN, CDR2 SVGIG (reference sequence). CDR3 length: 13 amino acids. The V and J ends lost 3 bases and 4 bases respectively, with 10 bases between them. CDR3 loop: CAWSLGWNQPQHF. The CDR3 DNA follows: TGTGCCTGGAGCTTGGGGTGGAATCAGCCCCAGCATTTT.

The chain carries TRBV7-2 and TRBJ1-2, with 9 bases lining up with TRBD1. J lost 4 bases, V lost 4 bases, and 4 bases had no gene match. The CDR3 is 14 residues long. Germline V CDR1 and CDR2: SGHTA, FQGNSA. The CDR3 DNA reads TGTGCCAGCAGCTCGGGACAGGGCTCCTATGGCTACACCTTC. It yields the protein CASSSGQGSYGYTF.

The V and J genes are TRBV5-1 and TRBJ1-4, with 9 bases identical to TRBD1. Germline lookup yields CDR1 SGHRS and CDR2 YFSETQ. The CDR3 length is 16 residues. Losses at the gene ends were 4 bases for V and 0 bases for J; bases not matched to a gene: 4. The CDR3 sequence is CASSPDRGATNEKLFF. In DNA form, the CDR3 reads TGCGCCAGCAGCCCAGACAGGGGGGCAACTAATGAAAAACTGTTTTTT.

The chain carries TRBV5-8 and TRBJ2-7; D tentatively fits TRBD1 or TRBD2 (6 bases each). This CDR3 has 16 residues. Trimming cost V 3 bases and J 1 base, with 17 bases left between them. Germline assignment: CDR1 SGHTS and CDR2 YDEGEE. CDR3 DNA: TGTGCCAGCAGCTGGCAACGAGGGGGGAGTTCCTACGAGCAGTACTTC. It codes for CASSWQRGGSSYEQYF.

The rearrangement links TRBV21-1 to TRBJ2-3; the table's D call of TRBD2 was not tested on the DNA. TRBV21-1 corresponds to a pseudogene. The CDR3 totals 16 residues. CDR3: CANFPGLAGYTDTQYF. DNA of the CDR3: TGTGCCAATTTCCCGGGACTAGCGGGTTACACAGATACGCAGTATTTT.

The chain uses TRBV30 and TRBJ1-5; D is possibly TRBD1 (6 bases). V shed 2 bases and J shed 5 bases, with 10 bases lying between them. The CDR3 extends over 13 amino acids. Germline CDR1 and CDR2: GTSNPN and SVGIG (reference sequence). The CDR3 DNA is TGTGCCTGGAGTATACAGGGAGATCAGCCCCAGCATTTT. It specifies CAWSIQGDQPQHF. Drawing the rest from reference TRBV30 and TRBJ1-5, the complete variable domain is SQTIHQWPATLVQPVGSPLSLECTVEGTSNPNLYWYRQAAGRGLQLLFYSVGIGQISSEVPQNLSASRPQDRQFILSSKKLLLSDSGFYLCAWSIQGDQPQHFGDGTRLSIL.